A selection of T cell receptor beta chains follows, all from one sample in a study of OX40 agonist ivuxolimab in advanced cancers. Data came from immunoSEQ multiplex PCR; TCRdb stores just in-frame clones and leaves some out. The sample lists approximately 20,000 clones; 80% to 90% were seen once. Sample: CD4+ or CD8+ T cells sorted from blood, taken in a trial of the OX40 agonist ivuxolimab. These receptors were taken from an adult with an advanced solid tumor such as melanoma, head and neck, liver or kidney cancer. The CDR3 runs from the conserved cysteine through the conserved F or W. The order of the fields is clone size, V gene, J gene, D gene, CDR3 protein, CDR3 DNA. The D gene is left open where the match is weak. Size is stated for part of the rows, as once, few or many counts, or as a class when the clone is expanded.

-	TRBV27	TRBJ1-2	-	CASSPTPSGALNGYTF	TGTGCCAGCAGCCCTACCCCGTCAGGAGCCTTGAATGGCTACACCTTC
-	TRBV18	TRBJ2-7	TRBD1	CASSHRGPTSLTEYEQYF	TGTGCCAGCTCACACAGGGGGCCAACATCCCTTACTGAATACGAGCAGTACTTC
few	TRBV30	TRBJ1-1	-	CAWSVGSRNTEAFF	TGTGCCTGGAGTGTAGGCTCGCGGAACACTGAAGCTTTCTTT
-	TRBV10-3	TRBJ2-1	TRBD1	CATWTGEVSGEQFF	TGTGCCACTTGGACAGGGGAGGTGTCAGGTGAGCAGTTCTTC
-	TRBV7-3	TRBJ1-1	TRBD1	CASRAGTGPSEAFF	TGTGCCAGCAGGGCCGGGACAGGACCGTCTGAAGCTTTCTTT
-	TRBV19	TRBJ1-4	-	CASTPPNEKLFF	TGTGCCAGTACGCCCCCGAATGAAAAACTGTTTTTT
few	TRBV7-9	TRBJ1-1	-	CASSARGRTEAFF	TGTGCCAGCAGCGCTAGAGGGCGAACTGAAGCTTTCTTT
-	TRBV19	TRBJ2-1	-	CASSIGPRGGEQFF	TGTGCCAGTAGTATTGGGCCCCGTGGCGGTGAGCAGTTCTTC
-	TRBV7-9	TRBJ1-5	-	CASSHDSYSNQPQHF	TGTGCCAGCAGCCATGACAGTTATAGCAATCAGCCCCAGCATTTT
-	TRBV5-5	TRBJ1-2	-	CASRPGGDYGYTF	TGTGCCAGCAGGCCGGGGGGAGACTATGGCTACACCTTC
few	TRBV27	TRBJ2-2	TRBD2	CASRTGTRETGELFF	TGTGCCAGCAGGACCGGGACTAGGGAGACCGGGGAGCTGTTTTTT
-	TRBV5-4	TRBJ2-1	-	CASSLPNEQFF	TGTGCCAGCAGCTTACCCAATGAGCAGTTCTTC
-	TRBV27	TRBJ2-7	TRBD2	CASSLVGRAQYF	TGTGCCAGCAGTTTGGTCGGGAGGGCCCAGTACTTC
-	TRBV27	TRBJ2-7	-	CASSFGTSYEQYF	TGTGCCAGCAGTTTCGGGACTTCCTACGAGCAGTACTTC
-	TRBV18	TRBJ2-1	TRBD1	CASSPEPRGNEQFF	TGTGCCAGCTCACCAGAGCCCAGGGGGAATGAGCAGTTCTTC
-	TRBV7-9	TRBJ2-3	-	CASSTRISGADTQYF	TGTGCCAGCAGCACCCGAATTTCGGGGGCAGATACGCAGTATTTT
-	TRBV5-6	TRBJ2-1	-	CASSLMTGPNEQFF	TGTGCCAGCAGCTTAATGACGGGCCCCAATGAGCAGTTCTTC
-	TRBV5-1	TRBJ2-7	TRBD1	CASSLEAGGSEQYF	TGCGCCAGCAGCTTGGAGGCAGGGGGAAGCGAGCAGTACTTC
-	TRBV5-6	TRBJ2-1	-	CASSLGLNSYNEQFF	TGTGCCAGCAGCTTGGGACTGAACTCCTACAATGAGCAGTTCTTC
-	TRBV29-1	TRBJ2-7	-	CSVENPGPTYEQYF	TGCAGCGTTGAGAATCCGGGACCCACCTACGAGCAGTACTTC
medium-sized	TRBV6-4	TRBJ2-4	-	CATSTGPSDIQYF	TGTGCCACTTCGACAGGCCCGTCTGACATTCAGTACTTC
-	TRBV12-5	TRBJ1-1	-	CASGLVSGLSWGLPLNTEAFF	TGTGCTAGTGGTTTGGTTTCTGGTCTGTCATGGGGGCTACCGCTGAACACTGAAGCTTTCTTT
-	TRBV7-2	TRBJ2-3	-	CASSLIKADTQYF	TGTGCCAGCAGCTTAATTAAGGCAGATACGCAGTATTTT
-	TRBV7-9	TRBJ1-4	-	CASSLEMGFGLFF	TGTGCCAGCAGCTTAGAGATGGGGTTCGGACTGTTTTTT
-	TRBV14	TRBJ2-3	-	CASSPLGYSSTDTQYF	TGTGCCAGCAGCCCTCTGGGTTACTCTAGCACAGATACGCAGTATTTT
-	TRBV12-5	TRBJ2-1	-	CASGSSPSSYNEQFF	TGTGCTAGTGGTTCAAGTCCGAGCTCCTACAATGAGCAGTTCTTC
-	TRBV5-1	TRBJ2-1	TRBD1	CASSSGQGGRLRGPLLNEQFF	TGCGCCAGCAGCTCGGGACAGGGAGGGAGGTTACGGGGTCCCCTACTCAATGAGCAGTTCTTC
once	TRBV7-9	TRBJ2-5	-	CASSLNPVRTQYF	TGTGCCAGCAGCCTTAACCCGGTACGGACCCAGTACTTC
-	TRBV6-6	TRBJ1-3	-	CASIGNTIYF	TGTGCCAGCATTGGAAACACCATATATTTT
-	TRBV7-9	TRBJ2-5	TRBD1	CASSPRQGPKPYQETQYF	TGTGCCAGCAGCCCGAGACAGGGACCTAAACCGTACCAAGAGACCCAGTACTTC
-	TRBV27	TRBJ2-4	-	CATRIGYIQYF	TGTGCCACCCGTATCGGATACATTCAGTACTTC
once	TRBV27	TRBJ2-2	TRBD1	CASSFRGQGPNTGELFF	TGTGCCAGCAGTTTTCGAGGACAGGGTCCGAACACCGGGGAGCTGTTTTTT
-	TRBV6-5	TRBJ2-1	-	CASSWAGSYNEQFF	TGTGCCAGCAGTTGGGCAGGCTCCTACAATGAGCAGTTCTTC
-	TRBV27	TRBJ1-5	-	CASSLSRGNQPQHF	TGTGCCAGCAGTTTATCGCGGGGCAACCAGCCCCAGCATTTT
-	TRBV5-6	TRBJ2-1	TRBD2	CASSLELAGVRNEQFF	TGTGCCAGCAGCTTGGAGTTAGCGGGAGTTCGCAATGAGCAGTTCTTC
-	TRBV6-6	TRBJ2-1	-	CASSYSAGTYNEQFF	TGTGCCAGCAGTTACTCGGCCGGAACCTACAATGAGCAGTTCTTC
few	TRBV6-1	TRBJ2-7	-	CASSASDWGSSYEQYF	TGTGCCAGCAGTGCTTCCGACTGGGGGAGCTCCTACGAGCAGTACTTC
-	TRBV9	TRBJ2-1	TRBD2	CASSRGGTPYNEQFF	TGTGCCAGCAGCCGGGGGGGGACTCCATACAATGAGCAGTTCTTC
-	TRBV9	TRBJ2-2	-	CASSVGSKSGELFF	TGTGCCAGCAGCGTAGGTAGCAAGTCCGGGGAGCTGTTTTTT
once	TRBV5-4	TRBJ1-5	-	CASSTGGRGQPQHF	TGTGCCAGCAGCACGGGGGGGCGGGGTCAGCCCCAGCATTTT
-	TRBV27	TRBJ1-1	TRBD1	CASRQTTGGRTEAFF	TGTGCCAGCAGACAAACAACAGGGGGTCGGACTGAAGCTTTCTTT
-	TRBV6-1	TRBJ2-7	-	CASSFSNEQYF	TGTGCCAGCAGTTTTAGTAACGAGCAGTACTTC
-	TRBV14	TRBJ2-7	-	CASSPRPGVSSYEQYF	TGTGCCAGCAGCCCCCGTCCGGGAGTCTCTTCCTACGAGCAGTACTTC
once	TRBV27	TRBJ1-2	TRBD1	CASRMGQGARSYGYTF	TGTGCCAGTAGGATGGGACAGGGGGCGAGGTCCTATGGCTACACCTTC
-	TRBV7-6	TRBJ2-7	-	CASSLAGRTGQYF	TGTGCCAGCAGCTTAGCGGGGCGCACGGGGCAGTACTTC
-	TRBV27	TRBJ2-7	-	CASSPWGSHEQYF	TGTGCCAGCAGTCCCTGGGGGTCCCACGAGCAGTACTTC
-	TRBV28	TRBJ2-7	-	CASRPVGFFYEQYF	TGTGCCAGCAGGCCTGTGGGGTTTTTCTACGAGCAGTACTTC
-	TRBV27	TRBJ1-1	-	CASSLYPGSSEAFF	TGTGCCAGCAGTTTATATCCAGGGAGCTCTGAAGCTTTCTTT
few	TRBV6-5	TRBJ2-7	TRBD2	CASSFGGGSSYEQYF	TGTGCCAGCAGTTTCGGGGGGGGCAGCTCCTACGAGCAGTACTTC
-	TRBV7-9	TRBJ2-6	-	CASSPVSGANVLTF	TGTGCCAGCAGCCCGGTCTCTGGGGCCAACGTCCTGACTTTC
medium-sized	TRBV6-5	TRBJ1-1	-	CASSYDNTEAFF	TGTGCCAGCAGTTACGATAACACTGAAGCTTTCTTT
-	TRBV11-2	TRBJ2-3	-	CAITQRVGVTDTQYF	TGTGCCATCACCCAGCGGGTGGGGGTCACAGATACGCAGTATTTT
-	TRBV5-1	TRBJ2-2	TRBD2	CASSLALAGGIRELFF	TGCGCCAGCAGCTTGGCCCTAGCGGGAGGTATCAGGGAGCTGTTTTTT